The T cell receptor beta chain under discussion was sequenced for a study of T cell responses to AZD1222 COVID-19 vaccine. Study details: Second-dose timings of about 4 or about 12 weeks were pooled.

The V gene end was trimmed by 4 bases and the J gene end by 7 bases; junction bases not matched to a gene: 2. This CDR3 region has 14 residues. Germline assignment: CDR1 LGHNA and CDR2 YNFKEQ. Regarding this clone: Its antigen is as yet unknown.

Using immunoSEQ multiplex PCR, the repertoire was profiled, and TCRdb retains in-frame clones only, with some absent. The table records more than 85,000 clones, 91% of them present only once. Regarding the study as a whole: It was only after the peak T cell response that any repertoires were sampled. CD4 TCRs covered the whole spike, strongest at regions 160-218 and 743-854.

The rearrangement uses TRBV4-2 and TRBJ1-6; 9 nucleotides agree with TRBD1. The sample was peripheral blood, taken on day 0 of AZD1222 vaccination. This clonotype was sampled from an adult in good health. In nucleotides, the CDR3 is TGTGCCAGCAGCCGGACAGGGGACAATTCACCCCTCCACTTT. Translating it yields CASSRTGDNSPLHF.